This entry lists 17 T cell receptor beta chains sequenced from one sample in a study of blood T cell repertoires in COVID-19. TCRdb keeps only in-frame clones here, not all; method: immunoSEQ multiplex PCR. This sample carries over 250,000 clones, roughly 90% of them seen once, and the ten largest clones take around 2.6%. Source material: PBMCs or T cells enriched from blood (not recorded which). These TCRs come from a man between 60 and 75 years old who had recovered from COVID-19.

This chain links TRBV28 with TRBJ1-1; the match to TRBD1 covers 9 bases. CDR1 is MDHEN, CDR2 SYDVKM, per germline. The CDR3 has 16 residues. J gave up 6 bases and V 5 bases, and 13 bases lay outside the gene matches. DNA for the CDR3: TGTGCCAGCAGTGAACTCGGGACAGGGAGAACATCTGAAGCTTTCTTT. Translation: CASSELGTGRTSEAFF.

V and J are TRBV6-5 and TRBJ1-6, with 8 bases aligning to TRBD1. The CDR3 contains 14 residues. The germline V gene has CDR1 MNHEY and CDR2 SVGAGI. J was trimmed by 6 bases and V by 6 bases; bases with no gene match: 4. CDR3 bases: TGTGCCAGCAGATTGGACAGGGCTAATTCACCCCTCCACTTT. Residues: CASRLDRANSPLHF.

The genes are TRBV19 and TRBJ2-2; 12 nucleotides align to TRBD2. In germline, CDR1 is LNHDA, CDR2 SQIVND (reference sequence). The junction had 4 bases not matched to a gene; V was cut back by 1 base and J by 4 bases. The CDR3 extends over 17 amino acids. CDR3 DNA: TGTGCCAGTAGTATAGGACTAGCGGGAGTGAGCACCGGGGAGCTGTTTTTT. This codes for CASSIGLAGVSTGELFF.

This rearrangement joins TRBV13 to TRBJ1-1; D is perhaps TRBD1 (6 bases). CDR1 PRHDT and CDR2 FYEKMQ come from the germline V gene (reference sequence). This CDR3 contains 14 residues. The V and J ends lost 5 bases and 11 bases respectively, with 21 bases between them. The CDR3 DNA follows: TGTGCCAGCAGCCCTAGCGGGACATCCGAAATGGCTTTCTTT. Its translation is CASSPSGTSEMAFF.

This rearrangement joins TRBV4-1 to TRBJ2-7; 10 nucleotides match TRBD2. The ends lost 4 bases at V and 6 bases at J; junction bases unmatched: 9. Germline lookup yields CDR1 MGHRA and CDR2 YSYEKL. This CDR3 comprises 15 residues. CDR3 sequence (DNA): TGCGCCAGCAGCCTTCAAGCGGGAGGGGTGCGCGAGCAGTACTTC. As protein: CASSLQAGGVREQYF.

The chain recombines TRBV15 with TRBJ1-5; 10 positions agree with TRBD1. The V segment lost 0 bases and the J segment 3 bases; nucleotides outside the gene matches: 14. The CDR3 covers 20 residues. Germline-derived CDR1 and CDR2 are LNHNV and YYDKDF (reference sequence). CDR3 protein: CATSRDKSSDRGPFNQPQHF. CDR3 in DNA: TGTGCCACCAGCAGAGATAAGAGCAGTGACAGGGGGCCTTTCAATCAGCCCCAGCATTTT.

The chain recombines TRBV6-5 with TRBJ1-2, with D maybe TRBD1 (6 bases). CDR1 is MNHEY and CDR2 is SVGAGI in the germline V gene. The CDR3 runs 13 residues. The germline V and J ends were trimmed by 6 bases and 5 bases, with 13 bases remaining between them. Here the CDR3 reads CASSLRTEYGYTF. The CDR3 bases are TGTGCCAGCAGCCTAAGGACAGAGTATGGCTACACCTTC.

In DNA, the CDR3 is TGTGCCAGCAGCTCTCCGGGTTCGCCCCAGCATTTT. Encoded protein: CASSSPGSPQHF. The chain joins TRBV7-2 to TRBJ1-5; D is unclear. This CDR3 has 12 amino acids. Per the germline V gene, CDR1 is SGHTA and CDR2 is FQGNSA. V lost 4 bases and J lost 9, with 10 bases in between.

The gene calls are TRBV11-2 and TRBJ1-6; D call uncertain. The CDR3 is made up of 14 amino acids. From germline, CDR1 is SGHAT and CDR2 FQNNGV. Trimming took 5 bases from V and 9 from J, leaving 14 bases between them. CDR3 sequence reads: CASSLDWVSSPLHF. The CDR3 DNA follows: TGTGCCAGCAGCCTGGACTGGGTTAGTTCACCCCTCCACTTT.

The chain has TRBV7-9 and TRBJ1-2; 10 nucleotides line up with TRBD1. The germline CDR1 and CDR2 sequences are SEHNR and FQNEAQ (reference sequence). The CDR3 loop spans 13 amino acids. V was clipped by 5 bases and J by 7 bases; unmatched bases: 4. The CDR3 protein is CASSGQGVIGYTF. CDR3 in DNA: TGTGCCAGCAGCGGACAGGGGGTGATTGGCTACACCTTC. The full variable domain, completed using reference TRBV7-9 and TRBJ1-2, is DTGVSQNPRHKITKRGQNVTFRCDPISEHNRLYWYRQTLGQGPEFLTYFQNEAQLEKSRLLSDRFSAERPKGSFSTLEIQRTEQGDSAMYLCASSGQGVIGYTFGSGTRLTVV.

The chain combines TRBV14 with TRBJ1-3; tentatively, D is TRBD1 (6 bases). The CDR3 covers 16 residues. The germline V and J ends were trimmed by 4 bases and 6 bases, with 19 bases remaining between them. Germline V CDR1 and CDR2: SGHDN, FVKESK. This CDR3 reads CASSPTGNVLSNTIYF. The CDR3 region has the DNA TGTGCCAGCAGCCCTACAGGGAACGTACTATCAAACACCATATATTTT.

The chain couples TRBV7-9 to TRBJ2-2; D possibly corresponds to TRBD2 (7 bases). This CDR3 region has 16 residues. V gave up 3 bases and J gave up 0 bases, with 11 bases separating them. The germline CDR1 and CDR2 sequences are SEHNR and FQNEAQ (reference sequence). The CDR3 bases are TGTGCCAGCAGCTTTCACGGGGGGCCGAACACCGGGGAGCTGTTTTTT. Translating it yields CASSFHGGPNTGELFF.

The chain joins TRBV10-3 to TRBJ1-2; D gene unclear. The germline gives CDR1 ENHRY, CDR2 SYGVKD. This CDR3 has 13 residues. V was trimmed by 2 bases and J by 8 bases, leaving 12 bases between them. The DNA for the CDR3 is TGTGCCATCAGTGAGGACGAAGTGAGGGGCTACACCTTC. It specifies CAISEDEVRGYTF.

This clone came up once. V gene TRBV11-2 combines with J gene TRBJ1-2; the D is unclear. Per the germline V gene, CDR1 is SGHAT and CDR2 is FQNNGV. The CDR3 runs 15 residues. Trimming stripped 3 bases from V and 8 bases from J, with 19 bases between. CDR3 in amino acids: CASSFPTDEGGGYTF. Written as DNA, the CDR3 is TGTGCCAGCAGCTTCCCGACTGATGAGGGAGGCGGCTACACCTTC.

The CDR3, as DNA: TGTGCCAGCAGCTTAGGACAGGGGGCGGTAAATGAGCAGTTCTTC. This encodes CASSLGQGAVNEQFF. J is TRBJ2-1 and V is TRBV5-4; 11 bases agree with TRBD1. Germline lookup yields CDR1 SGHNT and CDR2 YYREEE (reference sequence). V shed 2 bases and J 7 bases; nucleotides not matched to a gene: 5. The CDR3 runs 15 residues.

The chain has TRBV6-5 and TRBJ1-2; a weak D match, TRBD1 (6 bases). With 6 bases removed from V and 3 bases from J, the gap between germline ends came to 17 bases. Germline V CDR1 and CDR2: MNHEY, SVGAGI. The CDR3 is 15 residues long. CDR3 coding DNA: TGTGCCAGCAGCCGACCGGGGGGGCAGTACTATGGCTACACCTTC. Translated: CASSRPGGQYYGYTF.

This clone has only one observation. The CDR3: CASTLGQDYGYTF. In DNA form, the CDR3 reads TGTGCCAGCACCCTGGGACAGGACTATGGCTACACCTTC. The J gene is TRBJ1-2, the V gene TRBV9, with 8 bases fitting TRBD1. The germline V gene has CDR1 SGDLS and CDR2 YYNGEE. V lost 6 bases and J lost 3; bases outside the gene matches: 4. The CDR3 totals 13 residues.